This entry describes one T cell receptor beta chain. This specimen comes from a study of blood T cell repertoires in COVID-19. TCRdb's copy holds only in-frame clones and misses some; the assay was immunoSEQ multiplex PCR. The sample lists more than 95,000 clones; about four fifths were seen once. The source material was peripheral blood. The TCR was taken from a human donor in a cohort sampled during active COVID-19.

The CDR3 here is CASSYGQPYPGNTIYF. The CDR3 DNA reads TGCGCCAGCAGTTACGGACAGCCTTACCCCGGAAACACCATATATTTT. This chain connects TRBV23-1 to TRBJ1-3, with D perhaps matching TRBD1 (6 bases). TRBV23-1 is noted as an ORF with a role that remains uncertain. This CDR3 spans 16 amino acids. V was pared by 5 bases and J by 4 bases, with 18 bases between.